The rows below give T cell receptor beta chains drawn from one sample of a study of shared clonotypes between healthy human individuals. Libraries were prepared by immunoSEQ multiplex PCR; TCRdb keeps only in-frame clonotypes and omits some of them. The sample consists of over 700,000 clones, over 55% of them appearing once. What was sequenced was memory CD4+ T cells sorted from blood. These receptors were taken from a woman in her 30s in good health. The CDR3 runs from the conserved cysteine through the conserved F or W. The order of the fields is V gene, D gene, J gene, clone size, CDR3 DNA, CDR3 protein. D genes are given only for firm matches. Expanded clones are given a class, and other clones once, few, many or no size at all.

TRBV29-1	TRBD1	TRBJ2-5	.	TGCAGCGTTCGACAGGGGGCAGGGGAGACCCAGTACTTC	CSVRQGAGETQYF
TRBV7-7	.	TRBJ2-1	.	TGTGCCAGCAGCTCACTAGTCAGTTCGGGTGAGCAGTTCTTC	CASSSLVSSGEQFF
TRBV28	.	TRBJ1-5	few	TGTGCCAGCAGCCTACAATTGGACAATCCTAACTCGGCCCAGCATTTT	CASSLQLDNPNSAQHF
TRBV14	.	TRBJ1-6	.	TGTGCCAGCAGCCCTCGGAGTGGAACCCTCCACTTT	CASSPRSGTLHF
TRBV7-2	.	TRBJ2-7	.	TGTGCCAGCAGCTCCAACTACGAGCAGTACTTC	CASSSNYEQYF
TRBV28	TRBD2	TRBJ2-7	.	TGTGCCAGTCTATCGCTAGCGGGGGCCCACTACGAGCAGTACTTC	CASLSLAGAHYEQYF
TRBV5-1	.	TRBJ2-2	.	TGCGCCAGCAGCTTGGCGGTCACTGGGGGAACTGACACCGGGGAGCTGTTTTTT	CASSLAVTGGTDTGELFF
TRBV6-6	TRBD1	TRBJ2-6	.	TGTGCCAGCAGTTACCCTGACAGGGTTGGGGCCAACGTCCTGACTTTC	CASSYPDRVGANVLTF
TRBV19	.	TRBJ2-2	.	TGTGCCAGTAGTATTCGCCGGACCGGGGAGCTGTTTTTT	CASSIRRTGELFF
TRBV5-1	.	TRBJ2-3	.	TGCGCCAGCAGCTTGGCAGAGGTTCCCGCAGATACGCAGTATTTT	CASSLAEVPADTQYF
TRBV2	.	TRBJ2-2	.	TGTGCCAGCAGTGGATTATCTGGCGGCACCGGGGAGCTGTTTTTT	CASSGLSGGTGELFF
TRBV28	.	TRBJ1-2	.	TGTGCCAGCAGTTTAACTTTTGGGGTGGTCACCTTC	CASSLTFGVVTF
TRBV4-1	TRBD2	TRBJ2-5	.	TGCGCCAGCAGCCAAGGGCCGGGAGGGGTGGAGACCCAGTACTTC	CASSQGPGGVETQYF
TRBV6-1	TRBD2	TRBJ2-1	.	TGTGCCAGCAGTGAAGGAAGCGGGAAAAATGAGCAGTTCTTC	CASSEGSGKNEQFF
TRBV7-9	.	TRBJ2-6	once	TGTGCCAGCAGGGGTCGGGCCTCTGGGGCCAACGTCCTGACTTTC	CASRGRASGANVLTF
TRBV7-2	.	TRBJ1-2	.	TGTGCCAGCAGCACGGTCCTCTATGGCTACACCTTC	CASSTVLYGYTF
TRBV19	.	TRBJ2-1	.	TGTGCCAGTAAAATGACCGGGCAATACAATGAGCAGTTCTTC	CASKMTGQYNEQFF
TRBV6-5	.	TRBJ2-7	.	TGTGCCAGCAGGCCGGGGAGTGGCTACGAGCAGTACTTC	CASRPGSGYEQYF
TRBV5-1	.	TRBJ2-5	.	TGCGCCAGCAATATGGACGGTGGAAGGGAGACCCAGTACTTC	CASNMDGGRETQYF
TRBV5-1	.	TRBJ2-2	.	TGCGCCAGCAGTCCCGGGACCAACACCGGGGAGCTGTTTTTT	CASSPGTNTGELFF
TRBV25-1	TRBD1	TRBJ2-4	.	TGTGCCAGCAGTGAAAGGACAGGGGGCTTTGGGGCCAAAAACATTCAGTACTTC	CASSERTGGFGAKNIQYF
TRBV2	.	TRBJ2-7	few	TGTGCCAGCAGGCGTAATGGGGGCTCCTACGAGCAGTACTTC	CASRRNGGSYEQYF
TRBV6-5	.	TRBJ2-5	few	TGTGCCAGCAGTTTGGCAGCTCAAGAGACCCAGTACTTC	CASSLAAQETQYF
TRBV19	.	TRBJ2-5	.	TGTGCCAGTAGTTTAACAGGCCCTATTCAAGAGACCCAGTACTTC	CASSLTGPIQETQYF
TRBV5-1	TRBD1	TRBJ2-1	once	TGCGCCAGCAGCTGGGGGGACAGGGACGCTAATGAGCAGTTCTTC	CASSWGDRDANEQFF
TRBV30	.	TRBJ2-3	.	TGTGCCTGGAGTGGGACTTCGAGAAACACAGATACGCAGTATTTT	CAWSGTSRNTDTQYF
TRBV11-3	.	TRBJ1-2	.	TGTGCCAGCAGCTTCAAGGACAGTAACTATGGCTACACCTTC	CASSFKDSNYGYTF
TRBV6-5	.	TRBJ2-2	.	TGTGCCAGCAGTTACAGCGACACGAACACCGGGGAGCTGTTTTTT	CASSYSDTNTGELFF
TRBV5-1	.	TRBJ2-1	once	TGCGCCAGCAGCTCACCCCGGGCCCTAGGAGCCTACAATGAGCAGTTCTTC	CASSSPRALGAYNEQFF
TRBV5-1	TRBD1	TRBJ1-2	.	TGCGCCAGCAGCAAAGGACAGGACTATGGCTACACCTTC	CASSKGQDYGYTF
TRBV28	TRBD2	TRBJ2-1	once	TGTGCCAGCAGTTTTCTTTTGGTAGCGGGCTACAAAAACAATGAGCAGTTCTTC	CASSFLLVAGYKNNEQFF